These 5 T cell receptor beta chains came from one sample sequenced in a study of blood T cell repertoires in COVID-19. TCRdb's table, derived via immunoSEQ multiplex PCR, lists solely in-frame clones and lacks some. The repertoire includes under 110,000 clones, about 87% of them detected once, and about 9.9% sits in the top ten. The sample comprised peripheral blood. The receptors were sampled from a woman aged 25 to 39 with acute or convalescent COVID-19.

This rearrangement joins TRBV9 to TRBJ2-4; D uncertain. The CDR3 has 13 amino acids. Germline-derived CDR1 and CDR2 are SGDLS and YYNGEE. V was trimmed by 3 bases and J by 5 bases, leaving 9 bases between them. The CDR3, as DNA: TGTGCCAGCAGCGCTCCCCGGGAAAACATTCAGTACTTC. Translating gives CASSAPRENIQYF. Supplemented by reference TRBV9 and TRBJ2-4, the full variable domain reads DSGVTQTPKHLITATGQRVTLRCSPRSGDLSVYWYQQSLDQGLQFLIQYYNGEERAKGNILERFSAQQFPDLHSELNLSSLELGDSALYFCASSAPRENIQYFGAGTRLSVL.

Written as DNA, the CDR3 is TGTGCCAGCAGTCCCACCCCCGCCAGCTCCTACGAGCAGTACTTC. It translates to CASSPTPASSYEQYF. The chain joins TRBV27 to TRBJ2-7; D unclear. Germline CDR1 reads MNHEY; CDR2 reads SMNVEV (reference sequence). V lost 5 bases to trimming and J lost 0 bases, with 14 bases between them. This CDR3 is built from 15 residues.

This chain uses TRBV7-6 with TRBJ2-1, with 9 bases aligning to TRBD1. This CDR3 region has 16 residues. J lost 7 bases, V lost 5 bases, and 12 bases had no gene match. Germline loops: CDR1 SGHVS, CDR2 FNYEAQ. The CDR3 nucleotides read TGTGCCAGCAGCCCCCCGAACCGGGACAGGGCAAATGAGCAGTTCTTC. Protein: CASSPPNRDRANEQFF.

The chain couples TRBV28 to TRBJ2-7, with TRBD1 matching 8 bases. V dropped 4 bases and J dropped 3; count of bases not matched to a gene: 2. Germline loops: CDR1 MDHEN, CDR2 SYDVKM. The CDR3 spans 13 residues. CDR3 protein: CASSWTGIYEQYF. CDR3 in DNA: TGTGCCAGCAGTTGGACAGGGATCTACGAGCAGTACTTC.

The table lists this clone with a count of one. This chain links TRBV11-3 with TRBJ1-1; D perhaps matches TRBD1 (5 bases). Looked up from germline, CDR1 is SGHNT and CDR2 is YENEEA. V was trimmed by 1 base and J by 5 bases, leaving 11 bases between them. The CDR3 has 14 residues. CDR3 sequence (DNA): TGTGCCAGCAGCTTAGGGGGGGTGGTTACTGAAGCTTTCTTT. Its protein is CASSLGGVVTEAFF.